These 29 T cell receptor beta chains were all obtained from the same sample, sequenced in a study of cytomegalovirus exposure and HLA in healthy donors. The primer mix had 60 Vbeta and 13 Jbeta primers. Data came from immunoSEQ multiplex PCR; TCRdb stores just in-frame clones and leaves some out. This sample has some 44,000 clones, with approximately 52% found just once. Sequenced sample: PBMCs. The receptors stem from a human donor in good health.

Only one count was recorded for this clone. The CDR3 reads CASSVTGANQPQHF. The DNA for the CDR3 is TGTGCCAGCAGTGTTACAGGGGCCAATCAGCCCCAGCATTTT. The gene calls are TRBV5-4 and TRBJ1-5; 7 bases are shared with TRBD1. The germline CDR1 and CDR2 sequences are SGHNT and YYREEE (reference sequence). After removal of 5 bases from V and 3 bases from J, the junction contained 5 bases not matched to a gene. CDR3 size: 14 residues.

The rearrangement uses TRBV5-6 and TRBJ2-6; D is possibly TRBD2 (5 bases). Germline V lookup: CDR1 SGHDT, CDR2 YYEEEE. CDR3 length: 16 amino acids. V dropped 0 bases and J dropped 4 bases, with 11 bases sitting between them. The CDR3 region has the DNA TGTGCCAGCAGCTTGGATGGAGGTATAGGGGCCAACGTCCTGACTTTC. This codes for CASSLDGGIGANVLTF.

This chain connects TRBV4-2 to TRBJ2-1, with a tentative D call TRBD2 (5 bases). The V and J ends lost 5 bases and 0 bases respectively, with 8 bases between them. CDR1 and CDR2 (germline): LGHNA, YNFKEQ. The CDR3 is made up of 14 amino acids. The CDR3 sequence: CASSVGNSYNEQFF. The CDR3 DNA sequence: TGTGCCAGCAGCGTCGGGAACTCCTACAATGAGCAGTTCTTC.

V and J are TRBV6-1 and TRBJ1-6; D is uncertain. The CDR3 sequence is 15 residues long. CDR1 is MNHNS and CDR2 is SASEGT in the germline V gene. V gave up 2 bases and J gave up 5 bases, with 10 bases separating them. CDR3 sequence reads: CASSESPGHNSPLHF. The DNA for the CDR3 is TGTGCCAGCAGTGAAAGTCCAGGCCATAATTCACCCCTCCACTTT.

The rearrangement links TRBV15 to TRBJ2-2; 9 nucleotides line up with TRBD2. The ends lost 1 base at V and 2 bases at J; junction bases unmatched: 8. This CDR3 has 18 residues. The germline CDR1 and CDR2 sequences are LNHNV and YYDKDF (reference sequence). In DNA, the CDR3 is TGTGCCACCAGCAGAGGGGGGACTAGCAGGGGAAACACCGGGGAGCTGTTTTTT. This encodes CATSRGGTSRGNTGELFF.

The chain joins TRBV9 to TRBJ2-7; the match to TRBD2 covers 8 bases. The V gene end was trimmed by 3 bases and the J gene end by 5 bases; junction bases not matched to a gene: 13. CDR3 size: 16 residues. CDR1 is SGDLS, CDR2 YYNGEE, per germline. The CDR3 DNA reads as TGTGCCAGCAGCGCCAGCCCTAGCGGGCGCCGGGACGAGCAGTACTTC. This gives the protein CASSASPSGRRDEQYF.

CDR3 region: CATSDPGLAGGGGETQYF. CDR3 bases: TGTGCCACCAGCGACCCGGGACTAGCGGGAGGGGGGGGAGAGACCCAGTACTTC. This rearrangement joins TRBV15 to TRBJ2-5, with 16 bases matching TRBD2. There are 18 residues in the CDR3. Germline loops: CDR1 LNHNV, CDR2 YYDKDF (reference sequence). V shed 5 bases, J shed 4 bases, and the junction held 10 bases outside the gene matches.

The genes are TRBV7-2 and TRBJ2-1; D perhaps matches TRBD2 (7 bases). Germline V gene lookup returns CDR1 SGHTA and CDR2 FQGNSA. The CDR3 sequence is 17 residues long. V was shortened by 5 bases and J by 7 bases, with 24 bases between the two germline ends. The chain's CDR3 is CASSREGGRIRTNEQFF. The CDR3, as DNA: TGTGCCAGCAGCCGCGAGGGGGGGCGGATTAGGACGAATGAGCAGTTCTTC.

This clone was seen just once. The gene calls are TRBV5-1 and TRBJ1-4; 9 bases map to TRBD1. V shed 3 bases and J 2 bases; nucleotides not matched to a gene: 5. This CDR3 comprises 16 residues. Germline V gene data show CDR1 as SGHRS and CDR2 as YFSETQ. The CDR3 loop reads CASSSGTGITNEKLFF. Here the CDR3 DNA reads TGCGCCAGCAGCTCCGGGACAGGGATTACTAATGAAAAACTGTTTTTT.

V gene TRBV5-1 combines with J gene TRBJ1-1; D possibly corresponds to TRBD1 (5 bases). V was trimmed by 3 bases and J by 1 base, leaving 13 bases between them. The CDR3 length is 15 residues. Germline CDR1 and CDR2: SGHRS and YFSETQ. CDR3 DNA: TGCGCCAGCAGCTCCGCCTTCGACAGGAACACTGAAGCTTTCTTT. Translation gives CASSSAFDRNTEAFF.

CDR3 sequence (DNA): TGTGCCAGCAGCGTAGGTACGGGGGGGCGAGAGACCCAGTACTTC. Protein: CASSVGTGGRETQYF. The rearrangement links TRBV9 to TRBJ2-5; 8 bases align to TRBD2. Unmatched junction bases numbered 5, after V lost 0 bases and J lost 4 bases. CDR1 and CDR2 (germline): SGDLS, YYNGEE. The CDR3 spans 15 residues.

The sample holds a few counts of this clone. The chain has TRBV6-5 and TRBJ1-6, with TRBD1 as a possible D gene (5 bases). Germline values: CDR1 MNHEY, CDR2 SVGAGI. With 2 bases removed from V and 6 bases from J, the gap between germline ends came to 8 bases. The CDR3 has 14 residues. The CDR3: CASSYHDSNSPLHF. CDR3 bases: TGTGCCAGCAGTTACCACGACAGTAATTCACCCCTCCACTTT.

In this sample, this clone turned up a few times. The rearrangement uses TRBV6-1 and TRBJ1-5; 8 nucleotides line up with TRBD1. V shed 3 bases and J 2 bases; nucleotides not matched to a gene: 6. Looked up from germline, CDR1 is MNHNS and CDR2 is SASEGT. CDR3 size: 16 residues. The CDR3 DNA is TGTGCCAGCAGTGATAGGCAGGGGGCCGGCAATCAGCCCCAGCATTTT. Translating it yields CASSDRQGAGNQPQHF.

V usage is TRBV7-2 and J usage is TRBJ2-7; TRBD2 aligns across 7 bases. Per the germline V gene, CDR1 is SGHTA and CDR2 is FQGNSA. Unmatched junction bases numbered 16, after V lost 5 bases and J lost 6 bases. The CDR3 loop spans 16 amino acids. The CDR3 region is CASSPGMGGGPLEQYF. The CDR3 coding sequence is TGTGCCAGCAGCCCAGGGATGGGGGGAGGGCCTCTCGAGCAGTACTTC.

J is TRBJ1-2 and V is TRBV18, with 9 bases matching TRBD1. The CDR3 has 16 amino acids. Germline CDR1 KGHSH, CDR2 LQKENI. Trimming at V came to 3 bases and at J to 7 bases, leaving 12 bases not matched to a gene. For the CDR3, the DNA is TGTGCCAGCTCACCGAATCAGGACAGGGGAAGTGGTGGCTACACCTTC. Amino acids: CASSPNQDRGSGGYTF.

The V gene is TRBV7-8, the J gene TRBJ1-2; D ambiguous. The CDR3 sequence is 14 residues long. CDR1 SGHVS and CDR2 FQNEAQ come from the germline V gene. Trimming removed 1 base from V and 4 bases from J, with 10 bases in between. The chain's CDR3 is CASSLEQRLYGYTF. In DNA, the CDR3 is TGTGCCAGCAGCTTAGAGCAGCGCCTCTATGGCTACACCTTC.

This clone showed up just a few times. This rearrangement joins TRBV9 to TRBJ2-2; 7 nucleotides line up with TRBD1. With V trimmed by 3 bases and J by 0 bases, 5 bases remained unmatched. Germline V gives CDR1 SGDLS, CDR2 YYNGEE. This CDR3 is built from 16 residues. The chain's CDR3 is CASSARQGSNTGELFF. In DNA, the CDR3 is TGTGCCAGCAGCGCAAGACAGGGCTCGAACACCGGGGAGCTGTTTTTT.

V is TRBV6-1 and J is TRBJ2-5, with 10 bases fitting TRBD1. The V and J ends lost 11 bases and 3 bases, in that order; junction bases with no gene match: 9. From germline, CDR1 is MNHNS and CDR2 SASEGT. This CDR3 is 14 amino acids long. CDR3 sequence reads: CAARPGTGEETQYF. CDR3 bases: TGTGCCGCCCGACCCGGGACAGGGGAAGAGACCCAGTACTTC.

V and J are TRBV15 and TRBJ1-5; 8 bases fit TRBD1. V dropped 4 bases and J dropped 4; count of bases not matched to a gene: 3. This CDR3 spans 14 amino acids. CDR1 is LNHNV, CDR2 YYDKDF, per germline (reference sequence). This CDR3 is CATSTTGGNQPQHF. CDR3 nucleotides: TGTGCCACCAGCACCACAGGGGGGAATCAGCCCCAGCATTTT.

The rearrangement links TRBV5-1 to TRBJ2-2; D is perhaps TRBD2 (5 bases). The ends were cut back, 0 bases at V and 0 bases at J, with 9 bases in the middle. Germline lookup yields CDR1 SGHRS and CDR2 YFSETQ. The CDR3 consists of 16 residues. CDR3 nucleotides: TGCGCCAGCAGCTTGGGCGGGCCCGCGAACACCGGGGAGCTGTTTTTT. This encodes CASSLGGPANTGELFF.

The chain is built from TRBV10-3 and TRBJ2-1; weak D call: TRBD1 (5 bases). Germline V gene data show CDR1 as ENHRY and CDR2 as SYGVKD. This CDR3 has 13 residues. Trimming stripped 8 bases from V and 3 bases from J, with 11 bases between. For the CDR3, the DNA is TGTGCCATCCGGAGCAGGGACTACAATGAGCAGTTCTTC. It is translated as CAIRSRDYNEQFF.

V is TRBV5-1 and J is TRBJ2-3; 10 nucleotides match TRBD2. Trimming removed 0 bases from V and 2 bases from J; junction bases left unmatched: 3. Germline loops: CDR1 SGHRS, CDR2 YFSETQ. The CDR3 consists of 16 residues. CDR3 region: CASSLASGRVTDTQYF. The CDR3 DNA reads TGCGCCAGCAGCTTGGCCAGCGGGAGGGTCACAGATACGCAGTATTTT. Complete variable domain (other parts from reference TRBV5-1 and TRBJ2-3): KAGVTQTPRYLIKTRGQQVTLSCSPISGHRSVSWYQQTPGQGLQFLFEYFSETQRNKGNFPGRFSGRQFSNSRSEMNVSTLELGDSALYLCASSLASGRVTDTQYFGPGTRLTVL.

This clone has only a few counts. This sequence joins TRBV7-9 and TRBJ1-6; 9 positions agree with TRBD1. Losses at the gene ends were 1 base for V and 7 bases for J; bases not matched to a gene: 2. This CDR3 region has 15 residues. Germline V gene sequence: CDR1 SEHNR, CDR2 FQNEAQ (reference sequence). The CDR3 DNA reads TGTGCCAGCAGCTTAGGGGACAGGGCAAATTCACCCCTCCACTTT. Amino acid sequence: CASSLGDRANSPLHF. Variable domain in full (rest from reference TRBV7-9 and TRBJ1-6): DTGVSQNPRHKITKRGQNVTFRCDPISEHNRLYWYRQTLGQGPEFLTYFQNEAQLEKSRLLSDRFSAERPKGSFSTLEIQRTEQGDSAMYLCASSLGDRANSPLHFGNGTRLTVT.

A few counts support this clone. CDR3 in amino acids: CASSPGTGGWETQYF. The CDR3 nucleotides are TGCGCCAGCAGCCCCGGGACAGGGGGCTGGGAGACCCAGTACTTC. This chain uses TRBV5-1 with TRBJ2-5; 12 nucleotides align to TRBD1. There are 15 residues in the CDR3. With V trimmed by 4 bases and J by 5 bases, 6 bases remained unmatched. Per germline, CDR1 SGHRS and CDR2 YFSETQ.

About this clone: In the same sample, other DNA sequences code for this CDR3. This sequence joins TRBV2 and TRBJ2-3; TRBD2 matches 7 bases. This CDR3 has 15 residues. The germline gives CDR1 SNHLY, CDR2 FYNNEI. V was clipped by 7 bases and J by 2 bases; unmatched bases: 9. CDR3 DNA sequence: TGTGCCAGCAACTCACGAGGGACTAACACAGATACGCAGTATTTT. Encoded protein: CASNSRGTNTDTQYF. The variable domain in full, completed from reference TRBV2 and TRBJ2-3, reads EPEVTQTPSHQVTQMGQEVILRCVPISNHLYFYWYRQILGQKVEFLVSFYNNEISEKSEIFDDQFSVERPDGSNFTLKIRSTKLEDSAMYFCASNSRGTNTDTQYFGPGTRLTVL.

The rearrangement links TRBV13 to TRBJ2-5; 10 bases align to TRBD2. The J segment lost 2 bases and the V segment lost 3 bases, leaving 3 bases of the junction unmatched. In germline, CDR1 is PRHDT, CDR2 FYEKMQ (reference sequence). This CDR3 has 15 amino acids. CDR3 sequence: CASSFTSGAQETQYF. DNA of the CDR3: TGTGCCAGCAGCTTCACTAGCGGGGCTCAAGAGACCCAGTACTTC.

The rearrangement uses TRBV7-8 and TRBJ2-7; TRBD1 agrees at 8 bases. Germline CDR1 and CDR2: SGHVS and FQNEAQ. V shed 5 bases, J shed 3 bases, and the junction held 9 bases outside the gene matches. The CDR3 totals 15 residues. Here the CDR3 reads CASSQPQGGIYEQYF. The DNA of the CDR3 is TGTGCCAGCAGCCAACCACAGGGGGGTATCTACGAGCAGTACTTC.

This clone was observed a handful of times. The rearrangement joins TRBV9 to TRBJ2-6, with 8 bases identical to TRBD1. From germline, CDR1 is SGDLS and CDR2 YYNGEE. The CDR3 extends over 18 amino acids. The junction had 7 bases not matched to a gene; V was cut back by 0 bases and J by 2 bases. The CDR3 nucleotides read TGTGCCAGCAGCGTAGGTGGACAGGGATTTGCTGGGGCCAACGTCCTGACTTTC. Translation gives CASSVGGQGFAGANVLTF.

This chain joins TRBV9 and TRBJ2-1; 13 positions match TRBD2. This CDR3 contains 15 residues. Germline V gene lookup returns CDR1 SGDLS and CDR2 YYNGEE. V was clipped by 4 bases and J by 6 bases; unmatched bases: 4. In nucleotides, the CDR3 is TGTGCCAGCAGCTGGACTAGCGGGAGTTCCAATGAGCAGTTCTTC. Translation: CASSWTSGSSNEQFF.